The clone carrying this T cell receptor (beta chain) was seen more than once but under ten times. This CDR3 spans 12 amino acids. Trimming shortened V by 0 bases and J by 9 bases, and 7 bases separated the two germline ends. The germline V gene encodes CDR1 SGHRS and CDR2 YFSETQ. These data belong to a study of early T cells in non-severe SARS-CoV-2 infection. Each CDR3 protein is one row after TCRdb ran MiXCR on the 5' RACE reads. The table shows some 82,000 distinct CDR3 sequences, with approximately 12% occurring only once. The rearrangement links TRBV5-1 to TRBJ2-1; D call uncertain. The sequencing here drew on whole blood, taken at baseline. This receptor was taken from an adult who was a healthcare worker with PCR-confirmed SARS-CoV-2 infection or an uninfected control (not recorded which). The CDR3 DNA reads TGCGCCAGCAGCTTGGAAAGTCGTGAGCAGTTCTTC. It yields the protein CASSLESREQFF. The entire variable domain, with the rest obtained from reference TRBV5-1 and TRBJ2-1, is as follows: KAGVTQTPRYLIKTRGQQVTLSCSPISGHRSVSWYQQTPGQGLQFLFEYFSETQRNKGNFPGRFSGRQFSNSRSEMNVSTLELGDSALYLCASSLESREQFFGPGTRLTVL.